A selection of T cell receptor beta chains follows, all from one sample in a study of T-cell reconstitution after alpha-beta-depleted transplantation in children. TCRdb re-derived calls from the PCR reads in MiXCR, one entry per CDR3 protein. The sample includes approximately 89,000 distinct CDR3 sequences, around 15% of them seen just once. The material was PBMCs, mostly from graft donor cells, obtained 180 days after TCRalphabeta/CD19-depleted stem cell transplant. These receptors all come from a male patient between 2 and 15 years old who had a stem cell transplant for acute lymphoblastic leukemia, so the T cells may come from the graft donor. CDR3s include the opening cysteine and the closing phenylalanine or tryptophan. The D gene is left open where the match is weak. A clone size is listed for some rows: how often the clone was seen (once, few, many), or a class if it is expanded.

J	D	V	size	CDR3	DNA
TRBJ2-3	TRBD2	TRBV5-1	few	CASSPLAVGSTDTQYF	TGCGCCAGCAGCCCCCTAGCGGTTGGAAGCACAGATACGCAGTATTTT
TRBJ2-1	TRBD2	TRBV18	many	CASSLPGTNDGNEQFF	TGTGCCAGCTCACTCCCTGGGACTAACGATGGCAATGAGCAGTTCTTC
TRBJ2-2	NA	TRBV30	NA	CAWSVLGPNTGELFF	TGTGCCTGGAGTGTACTGGGACCGAACACCGGGGAGCTGTTTTTT
TRBJ1-2	TRBD1	TRBV27	many	CASREQGAGYGYTF	TGTGCCAGCAGAGAACAGGGGGCCGGGTATGGCTACACCTTC
TRBJ2-3	NA	TRBV19	few	CASSQFGQRQKGADTQYF	TGTGCCAGTAGTCAATTCGGACAGCGTCAGAAAGGGGCAGATACGCAGTATTTT
TRBJ1-5	NA	TRBV7-2	NA	CACSSLNQPQHF	TGTGCCTGCAGCTCACTAAATCAGCCCCAGCATTTT
TRBJ2-2	NA	TRBV5-1	NA	CASSVVAVPGELFF	TGCGCCAGCAGCGTGGTGGCCGTTCCTGGGGAGCTGTTTTTT
TRBJ2-5	NA	TRBV29-1	many	CSVERDIKETQYF	TGCAGCGTTGAGAGGGACATCAAAGAGACCCAGTACTTC
TRBJ1-2	NA	TRBV6-5	many	CASSYDGGLSDGYTF	TGTGCCAGCAGTTACGACGGGGGTTTAAGTGATGGCTACACCTTC
TRBJ2-2	NA	TRBV27	few	CASSFGSGLGTGELFF	TGTGCCAGCAGTTTTGGGTCAGGTTTGGGCACCGGGGAGCTGTTTTTT
TRBJ1-2	TRBD1	TRBV20-1	few	CSALGTGYGYTF	TGCAGTGCCCTCGGGACAGGCTATGGCTACACCTTC
TRBJ2-1	TRBD2	TRBV7-9	NA	CASSPRGGSSYNEQFF	TGTGCCAGCAGCCCCCGCGGCGGGAGCTCCTACAATGAGCAGTTCTTC
TRBJ2-1	NA	TRBV10-2	many	CASSDSWRHARQFF	TGCGCCAGCAGTGATTCCTGGCGGCACGCTCGGCAGTTCTTC
TRBJ2-1	NA	TRBV29-1	NA	CSAAYNEQFF	TGCAGCGCGGCTTACAATGAGCAGTTCTTC
TRBJ2-7	NA	TRBV5-5	NA	CASSLEGRGGSEQYF	TGTGCCAGCAGCTTGGAGGGCAGGGGCGGCTCCGAGCAGTACTTC
TRBJ2-5	NA	TRBV6-2/TRBV6-3	NA	CASSPRGSGEIQETQYF	TGTGCCAGCAGTCCACGGGGTTCGGGGGAGATCCAAGAGACCCAGTACTTC
TRBJ1-2	TRBD1	TRBV12-3/TRBV12-4	many	CASRRQGGNYGYTF	TGTGCCAGCAGAAGACAGGGAGGCAACTATGGCTACACCTTC
TRBJ1-6	NA	TRBV18	many	CASSPLGSSYNSPLHF	TGTGCCAGCTCACCGTTGGGGAGCTCCTATAATTCACCCCTCCACTTT
TRBJ1-1	NA	TRBV29-1	NA	CSVGGMNTEAFF	TGCAGCGTTGGCGGGATGAACACTGAAGCTTTCTTT
TRBJ1-5	NA	TRBV19	NA	CASSIFTGSQQPQHF	TGTGCCAGTAGTATATTTACAGGGTCCCAACAGCCCCAGCATTTT
TRBJ1-1	NA	TRBV6-2/TRBV6-3	NA	CASSIHVRNTEAFF	TGTGCCAGCAGTATTCACGTGAGGAACACTGAAGCTTTCTTT
TRBJ2-5	TRBD1	TRBV7-9	NA	CASSLVPGQGFETQYF	TGTGCCAGCAGCTTAGTTCCGGGACAGGGATTTGAGACCCAGTACTTC
TRBJ1-1	NA	TRBV20-1	few	CSARRTAGNTEAFF	TGCAGTGCTCGAAGGACAGCCGGGAACACTGAAGCTTTCTTT
TRBJ1-1	NA	TRBV5-1	NA	CASSTLSGVSTEAFF	TGCGCCAGCAGCACTCTTTCAGGGGTTAGCACTGAAGCTTTCTTT
TRBJ2-5	NA	TRBV5-5	many	CASSLAADQETQYF	TGTGCCAGCAGCTTGGCGGCAGACCAAGAGACCCAGTACTTC
TRBJ2-6	NA	TRBV3-1	many	CASSQESSSGANVLTF	TGTGCCAGCAGCCAAGAGAGTAGTTCTGGGGCCAACGTCCTGACTTTC
TRBJ2-2	TRBD1	TRBV5-1	many	CASSLSRGQDTGELFF	TGCGCCAGCAGCTTGTCGCGAGGACAGGACACCGGGGAGCTGTTTTTT